Listed here are 26 T cell receptor beta chains from one sample, sequenced in a study of blood T cell repertoires in COVID-19. Only in-frame clones appear in the TCRdb table, and some are missing; sequencing was by immunoSEQ multiplex PCR. This sample carries 85,000 to 120,000 clones, about 64% of them seen once, and the ten largest clones take about 1%. The sequenced sample consisted of peripheral blood. These TCRs come from a human donor with acute or convalescent COVID-19. The donor label of this sample is uncertain.

The chain uses TRBV14 and TRBJ1-3; 9 nucleotides agree with TRBD1. J lost 4 bases, V lost 4 bases, and 11 bases had no gene match. Germline-derived CDR1 and CDR2 are SGHDN and FVKESK. This CDR3 is 17 amino acids long. Written as DNA, the CDR3 is TGTGCCAGCAGCCGGACAGGGGAACTTCCTCTGGGAAACACCATATATTTT. It codes for CASSRTGELPLGNTIYF.

In its sample, this clone was seen once. The chain couples TRBV19 to TRBJ1-2; possible D gene TRBD1, 5 bases. Germline CDR1 is LNHDA and CDR2 is SQIVND (reference sequence). Trimming cost V 2 bases and J 4 bases, with 8 bases left between them. CDR3 length: 13 amino acids. Here the CDR3 DNA reads TGTGCCAGTAGTATACAGGGCTCCTATGGCTACACCTTC. It is translated as CASSIQGSYGYTF.

This chain joins TRBV29-1 and TRBJ1-2, with TRBD1 as a possible D gene (5 bases). The CDR3 has 14 amino acids. V was shortened by 0 bases and J by 6 bases, with 14 bases between the two germline ends. CDR1 and CDR2 (germline): SQVTM, ANQGSEA. The CDR3 DNA reads TGCAGCGTTGAAGATCTCCGCAGGGATGATGGCTACACCTTC. This gives the protein CSVEDLRRDDGYTF. Using reference TRBV29-1 and TRBJ1-2 for the parts outside the CDR3, the full variable domain is SAVISQKPSRDICQRGTSLTIQCQVDSQVTMMFWYRQQPGQSLTLIATANQGSEATYESGFVIDKFPISRPNLTFSTLTVSNMSPEDSSIYLCSVEDLRRDDGYTFGSGTRLTVV.

The chain is built from TRBV18 and TRBJ1-1; D not certain. Trimming took off 0 bases at V and 0 bases at J, with 11 bases between the two ends. Germline V gene sequence: CDR1 KGHSH, CDR2 LQKENI. This CDR3 contains 16 residues. The DNA for the CDR3 is TGTGCCAGCTCACCACCGTACAGATCCATGAACACTGAAGCTTTCTTT. This sequence encodes CASSPPYRSMNTEAFF.

V gene TRBV5-1 combines with J gene TRBJ1-6, with a weak D call TRBD1 (6 bases). The CDR3 extends over 15 amino acids. V was cut by 5 bases and J by 5 bases, with 14 bases left in between. Germline V gene sequence: CDR1 SGHRS, CDR2 YFSETQ. CDR3 loop: CASSSVGDNNSPLHF. CDR3 nucleotide sequence: TGCGCCAGCAGTTCTGTTGGGGACAATAATTCACCCCTCCACTTT.

The chain has TRBV3-1 (or the pseudogene TRBV3-2) and TRBJ2-1; weak D call: TRBD2 (6 bases). V dropped 1 base and J dropped 6 bases, with 19 bases sitting between them. This CDR3 has 17 amino acids. Germline V gene sequence: CDR1 LGHDT, CDR2 YNNKEL (reference sequence). This CDR3 is CASSQVAGNGRLNEQFF. In DNA form, the CDR3 reads TGTGCCAGCAGCCAAGTCGCGGGAAACGGCCGCCTCAATGAGCAGTTCTTC.

This chain joins TRBV11-2 and TRBJ2-5, with a weak D call TRBD2 (5 bases). Trimming took off 2 bases at V and 1 base at J, with 11 bases between the two ends. This CDR3 spans 15 amino acids. From germline, CDR1 is SGHAT and CDR2 FQNNGV. CDR3 region: CASSLRYRGQETQYF. The CDR3 DNA is TGTGCCAGCAGCTTAAGGTATCGGGGCCAAGAGACCCAGTACTTC. The full variable domain, with the rest looked up from reference TRBV11-2 and TRBJ2-5, is EAGVAQSPRYKIIEKRQSVAFWCNPISGHATLYWYQQILGQGPKLLIQFQNNGVVDDSQLPKDRFSAERLKGVDSTLKIQPAKLEDSAVYLCASSLRYRGQETQYFGPGTRLLVL.

The V and J genes are TRBV27 and TRBJ1-2; D perhaps matches TRBD1 (6 bases). Germline values: CDR1 MNHEY, CDR2 SMNVEV (reference sequence). The CDR3 has 14 residues. The V and J ends lost 6 bases and 5 bases respectively, with 16 bases between them. The chain's CDR3 is CASSPDVGGYGYTF. The CDR3 DNA reads as TGTGCCAGCAGCCCCGATGTAGGGGGATATGGCTACACCTTC.

The V gene is TRBV4-2, the J gene TRBJ2-7; D uncertain. Trimming stripped 0 bases from V and 6 bases from J, with 15 bases between. Germline values: CDR1 LGHNA, CDR2 YNFKEQ. The CDR3 is made up of 15 amino acids. CDR3 sequence: CASSQDNARPPEQYF. DNA of the CDR3: TGTGCCAGCAGCCAAGATAACGCCAGGCCCCCCGAGCAGTACTTC.

The chain is built from TRBV3-1 (or the pseudogene TRBV3-2) and TRBJ2-2; D uncertain. The germline gives CDR1 LGHDT, CDR2 YNNKEL (reference sequence). The CDR3 extends over 15 amino acids. Trimming took 3 bases from V and 0 from J, leaving 8 bases between them. The CDR3 coding sequence is TGTGCCAGCAGCCAGTATGACACGAACACCGGGGAGCTGTTTTTT. It translates to CASSQYDTNTGELFF.

The chain recombines TRBV7-9 with TRBJ1-6, with D possibly matching TRBD1 (5 bases). CDR3 length: 17 residues. Trimming left V 7 bases short and J 5 bases short, with 21 bases between. CDR1 SEHNR and CDR2 FQNEAQ come from the germline V gene (reference sequence). CDR3: CASNKASGSENNSPLHF. The CDR3 DNA reads as TGTGCCAGCAACAAAGCCTCAGGGTCGGAGAATAATTCACCCCTCCACTTT.

This chain links TRBV2 with TRBJ1-2; possibly TRBD1 for D (5 bases). Germline V lookup: CDR1 SNHLY, CDR2 FYNNEI. Trimming removed 3 bases from V and 8 bases from J, with 13 bases in between. This CDR3 region has 13 residues. CDR3 in amino acids: CASSEGRVGGYTF. The CDR3 bases are TGTGCCAGCAGTGAGGGCAGGGTTGGAGGCTACACCTTC.

The chain couples TRBV9 to TRBJ1-1; D is possibly TRBD1 (5 bases). Trimming pared 3 bases from V and 8 bases from J, leaving 14 bases between. The CDR3 runs 13 residues. Germline V gives CDR1 SGDLS, CDR2 YYNGEE. CDR3 DNA: TGTGCCAGCAGCGGCACTGACAGTACCGAAGCTTTCTTT. This encodes CASSGTDSTEAFF.

The genes are TRBV5-1 and TRBJ1-5, with TRBD1 matching over 9 bases. This CDR3 has 17 residues. Germline CDR1 SGHRS, CDR2 YFSETQ. Trimming took 1 base from V and 5 from J; bases not matched to a gene: 10. This chain's CDR3 is CASSLNPPGQGDQPQHF. DNA of the CDR3: TGCGCCAGCAGCTTGAATCCCCCGGGACAGGGAGATCAGCCCCAGCATTTT.

The chain uses TRBV5-1 and TRBJ1-2; 9 nucleotides match TRBD1. V lost 4 bases and J lost 5; bases outside the gene matches: 6. CDR3 size: 14 residues. Germline V gives CDR1 SGHRS, CDR2 YFSETQ. The CDR3 is CASSNPTGGYGYTF. CDR3 coding DNA: TGCGCCAGCAGCAACCCGACAGGGGGGTATGGCTACACCTTC.

The chain uses TRBV7-9 and TRBJ2-2, with 8 bases that match TRBD1. Germline values: CDR1 SEHNR, CDR2 FQNEAQ (reference sequence). Unmatched junction bases numbered 7, after V lost 0 bases and J lost 10 bases. The CDR3 sequence is 15 residues long. The CDR3 protein is CASSLAGTGFTELFF. The CDR3 DNA reads TGTGCCAGCAGCTTAGCTGGGACAGGATTTACGGAGCTGTTTTTT.

The chain couples TRBV7-8 to TRBJ1-5; 9 bases match TRBD1. Germline CDR1 and CDR2: SGHVS and FQNEAQ. Trimming took 1 base from V and 7 from J; bases not matched to a gene: 2. The CDR3 is 14 amino acids. This chain's CDR3 is CASSLDRGQQPQHF. The CDR3 DNA follows: TGTGCCAGCAGCTTAGACAGGGGGCAACAGCCCCAGCATTTT.

The V and J genes are TRBV10-2 and TRBJ1-1, with a possible D match to TRBD1 (6 bases). Germline V CDR1 and CDR2: WSHSY, SAAADI. This CDR3 is built from 12 residues. Deletions cut 6 bases from V and 4 bases from J, with 9 bases between. As DNA, the CDR3 is TGCGCCAGCAGGGACAGTTCCACTGAAGCTTTCTTT. This gives the protein CASRDSSTEAFF.

This sequence joins TRBV13 and TRBJ1-6, with 8 bases identical to TRBD1. This CDR3 spans 14 amino acids. V lost 3 bases, J lost 8 bases, and 3 bases stayed unmatched. Germline lookup yields CDR1 PRHDT and CDR2 FYEKMQ (reference sequence). The DNA for the CDR3 is TGTGCCAGCAGCTTCGGACAGGGACATTCACCCCTCCACTTT. It translates to CASSFGQGHSPLHF.

This chain links TRBV6-2 or TRBV6-3 with TRBJ2-6, with D possibly being TRBD2 (6 bases). The V end lost 4 bases, the J end lost 0 bases, and 16 bases lay between the germline ends. This CDR3 is 18 amino acids long. Germline CDR1 reads MNHEY; CDR2 reads SVGEGT. CDR3 sequence reads: CASSFVADFHSGANVLTF. The CDR3, as DNA: TGTGCCAGCAGTTTTGTAGCGGACTTTCACTCTGGGGCCAACGTCCTGACTTTC.

V and J are TRBV5-1 and TRBJ1-3; D is unresolved. Germline loops: CDR1 SGHRS, CDR2 YFSETQ. The CDR3 covers 14 residues. The V gene lost 4 bases and the J gene lost 4 bases, with 12 bases spanning the gap. CDR3 bases: TGCGCCAGCAGCCCCGTTCAGGCCGGAAACACCATATATTTT. Its protein product is CASSPVQAGNTIYF.

V is TRBV28 and J is TRBJ1-1; D is uncertain. The CDR3 length is 17 residues. Germline V gives CDR1 MDHEN, CDR2 SYDVKM. Trimming stripped 5 bases from V and 0 bases from J, with 19 bases between. CDR3 loop: CASSKYGTGFMNTEAFF. In DNA form, the CDR3 reads TGTGCCAGCAGTAAATATGGCACGGGGTTCATGAACACTGAAGCTTTCTTT.

The chain recombines TRBV6-6 with TRBJ1-4; 8 bases match TRBD1. In germline, CDR1 is MNHNY, CDR2 SVGAGI (reference sequence). The CDR3 loop spans 16 amino acids. V trimming: 6 bases; J trimming: 0 bases; junction bases outside the gene matches: 6. The CDR3 nucleotides are TGTGCCAGCAGAACGGACAGGGTAGCAACTAATGAAAAACTGTTTTTT. Residues: CASRTDRVATNEKLFF.

The rearrangement joins TRBV7-9 to TRBJ1-4; D gene unclear. The V gene lost 5 bases and the J gene lost 6 bases, with 10 bases spanning the gap. The CDR3 runs 13 residues. Per germline, CDR1 SEHNR and CDR2 FQNEAQ (reference sequence). The CDR3 coding sequence is TGTGCCAGCAGCCTGAAACTCCATGAAAAACTGTTTTTT. Amino acids: CASSLKLHEKLFF.

V and J are TRBV6-5 and TRBJ1-4; no clear D. The germline V gene encodes CDR1 MNHEY and CDR2 SVGAGI. This CDR3 region has 13 residues. Trimming shortened V by 0 bases and J by 8 bases, and 7 bases separated the two germline ends. The DNA for the CDR3 is TGTGCCAGCAGTTACTCGATTGGCGAAAAACTGTTTTTT. Translation: CASSYSIGEKLFF.

V and J are TRBV27 and TRBJ1-2; D call uncertain. V was cut by 8 bases and J by 0 bases, with 22 bases left in between. CDR3 length: 17 residues. Germline V CDR1 and CDR2: MNHEY, SMNVEV (reference sequence). The CDR3 nucleotides are TGTGCCAGCCCAAACATGACCGGCGGCGTTACTAACTATGGCTACACCTTC. This encodes CASPNMTGGVTNYGYTF.